This T cell receptor beta chain came from a study of CD8+CD57+ T cells in acquired aplastic anemia. Study as a whole: The study obtained an average of around 3.4 ug of DNA from sorted CD4+ and CD8+ cells.

This clonotype was counted ten times or more. Using genomic DNA as the template, TCR beta VDJ and CDR3 profiling was carried out. Each CDR3 protein is one row after TCRdb ran MiXCR on the reads. Here the sample spans about 190,000 distinct CDR3 sequences, over 60% being singletons. This CDR3 has 14 residues. Between the trimmed V and J ends, which lost 3 bases and 3 bases, there was a span of 11 bases. Material: sorted CD4+, CD8+, or CD8+CD57+ T cells (not recorded which) from PBMCs. The chain employs TRBV12-3 or TRBV12-4 and TRBJ1-1; unclear D gene. The receptor comes from a human donor with severe aplastic anemia or a healthy control (not recorded which). CDR3 sequence reads: CASSFPGGDTEAFF. CDR3 nucleotides: TGTGCCAGCAGTTTTCCAGGTGGGGACACTGAAGCTTTCTTT.